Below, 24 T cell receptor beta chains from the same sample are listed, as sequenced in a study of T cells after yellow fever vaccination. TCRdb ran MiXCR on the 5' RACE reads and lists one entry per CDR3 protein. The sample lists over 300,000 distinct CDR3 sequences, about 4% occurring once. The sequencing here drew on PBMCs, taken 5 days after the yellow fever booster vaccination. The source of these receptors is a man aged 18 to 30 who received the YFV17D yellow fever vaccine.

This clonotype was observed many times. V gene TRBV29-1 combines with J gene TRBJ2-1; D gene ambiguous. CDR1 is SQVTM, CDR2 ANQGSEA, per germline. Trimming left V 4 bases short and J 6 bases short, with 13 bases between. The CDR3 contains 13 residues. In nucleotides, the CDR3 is TGCAGCGTTGGAAGCCACGGTGGCAATGAGCAGTTCTTC. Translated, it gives CSVGSHGGNEQFF.

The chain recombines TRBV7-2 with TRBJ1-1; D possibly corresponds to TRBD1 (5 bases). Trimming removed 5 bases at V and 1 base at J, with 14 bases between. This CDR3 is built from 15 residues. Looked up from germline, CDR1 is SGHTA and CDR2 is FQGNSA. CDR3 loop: CASSRVTDRNTEAFF. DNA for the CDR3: TGTGCCAGCAGCCGCGTGACAGACAGGAACACTGAAGCTTTCTTT. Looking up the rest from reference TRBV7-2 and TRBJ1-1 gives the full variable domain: GAGVSQSPSNKVTEKGKDVELRCDPISGHTALYWYRQSLGQGLEFLIYFQGNSAPDKSGLPSDRFSAERTGGSVSTLTIQRTQQEDSAVYLCASSRVTDRNTEAFFGQGTRLTVV.

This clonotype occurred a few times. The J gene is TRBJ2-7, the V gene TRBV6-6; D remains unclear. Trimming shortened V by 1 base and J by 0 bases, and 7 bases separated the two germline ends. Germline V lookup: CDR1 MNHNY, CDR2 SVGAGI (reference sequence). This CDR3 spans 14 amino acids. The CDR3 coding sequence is TGTGCCAGCAGTTACTTACCAAGCTCCTACGAGCAGTACTTC. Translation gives CASSYLPSSYEQYF.

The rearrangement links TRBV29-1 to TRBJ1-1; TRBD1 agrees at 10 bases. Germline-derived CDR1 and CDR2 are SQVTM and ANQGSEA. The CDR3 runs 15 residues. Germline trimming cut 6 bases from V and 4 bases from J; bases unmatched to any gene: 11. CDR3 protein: CSVRLTGGPGTEAFF. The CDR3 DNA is TGCAGCGTACGATTGACAGGGGGCCCGGGCACTGAAGCTTTCTTT.

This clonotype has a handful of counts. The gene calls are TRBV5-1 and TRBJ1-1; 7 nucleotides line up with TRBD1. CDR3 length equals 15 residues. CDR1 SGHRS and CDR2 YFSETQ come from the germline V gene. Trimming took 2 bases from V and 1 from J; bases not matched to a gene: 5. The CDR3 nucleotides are TGCGCCAGCAGCTTCTCCCAGGGGGGGAACACTGAAGCTTTCTTT. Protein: CASSFSQGGNTEAFF.

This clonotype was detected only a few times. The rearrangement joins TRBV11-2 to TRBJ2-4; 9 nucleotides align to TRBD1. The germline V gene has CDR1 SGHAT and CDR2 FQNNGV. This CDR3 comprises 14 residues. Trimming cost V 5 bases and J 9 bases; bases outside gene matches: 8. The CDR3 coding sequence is TGTGCCAGCAGCATGGACAGGGGATTCGGCATTCAGTACTTC. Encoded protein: CASSMDRGFGIQYF.

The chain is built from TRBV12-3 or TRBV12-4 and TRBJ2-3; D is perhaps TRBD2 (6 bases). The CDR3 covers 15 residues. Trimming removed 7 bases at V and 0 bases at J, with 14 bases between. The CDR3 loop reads CASTSYTSSTDTQYF. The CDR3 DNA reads TGTGCCAGCACCTCTTATACTAGCAGCACAGATACGCAGTATTTT.

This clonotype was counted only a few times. The CDR3 spells CASSLREGSGETQYF. CDR3 bases: TGCGCCAGCAGCTTGAGGGAGGGTAGCGGAGAGACCCAGTACTTC. The chain combines TRBV5-1 with TRBJ2-5, with 7 nucleotides matching TRBD2. The V gene's germline CDR1 is SGHRS and CDR2 YFSETQ. The CDR3 extends over 15 amino acids. J lost 4 bases, V lost 1 base, and 7 bases had no gene match. Full variable domain (rest looked up from reference TRBV5-1 and TRBJ2-5): KAGVTQTPRYLIKTRGQQVTLSCSPISGHRSVSWYQQTPGQGLQFLFEYFSETQRNKGNFPGRFSGRQFSNSRSEMNVSTLELGDSALYLCASSLREGSGETQYFGPGTRLLVL.

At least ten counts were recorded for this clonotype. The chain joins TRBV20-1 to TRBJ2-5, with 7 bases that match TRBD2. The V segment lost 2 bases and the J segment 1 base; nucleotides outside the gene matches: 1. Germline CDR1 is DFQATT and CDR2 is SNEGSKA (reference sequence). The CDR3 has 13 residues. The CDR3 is CSARWGGQETQYF. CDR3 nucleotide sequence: TGCAGTGCTAGATGGGGGGGCCAAGAGACCCAGTACTTC.

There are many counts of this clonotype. CDR3 sequence reads: CASSPIPMGFAVNYGYTF. Here the CDR3 DNA reads TGTGCCAGCTCACCGATACCCATGGGATTTGCGGTTAACTATGGCTACACCTTC. The chain has TRBV18 and TRBJ1-2; no definite D call. This CDR3 spans 18 amino acids. Germline V gene data show CDR1 as KGHSH and CDR2 as LQKENI. With 3 bases removed from V and 1 base from J, the gap between germline ends came to 21 bases.

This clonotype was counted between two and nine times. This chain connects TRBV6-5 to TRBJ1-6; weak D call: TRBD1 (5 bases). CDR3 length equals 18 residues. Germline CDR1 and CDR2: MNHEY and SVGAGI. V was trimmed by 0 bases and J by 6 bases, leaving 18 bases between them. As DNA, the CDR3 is TGTGCCAGCAGTTACTCGATTTGGGACGCCAGGACTAATTCACCCCTCCACTTT. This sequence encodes CASSYSIWDARTNSPLHF.

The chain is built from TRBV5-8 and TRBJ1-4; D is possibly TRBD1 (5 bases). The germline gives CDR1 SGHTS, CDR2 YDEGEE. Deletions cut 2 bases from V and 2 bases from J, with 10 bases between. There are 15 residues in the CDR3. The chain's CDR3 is CASSLQVPTNEKLFF. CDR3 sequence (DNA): TGTGCCAGCAGCTTACAGGTTCCCACTAATGAAAAACTGTTTTTT.

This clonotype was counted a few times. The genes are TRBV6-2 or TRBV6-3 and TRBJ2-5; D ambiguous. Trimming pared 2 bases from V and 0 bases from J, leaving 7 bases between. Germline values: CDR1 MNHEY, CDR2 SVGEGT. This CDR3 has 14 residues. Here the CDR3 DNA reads TGTGCCAGCAGTTACGGGCTGTACCAAGAGACCCAGTACTTC. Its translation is CASSYGLYQETQYF.

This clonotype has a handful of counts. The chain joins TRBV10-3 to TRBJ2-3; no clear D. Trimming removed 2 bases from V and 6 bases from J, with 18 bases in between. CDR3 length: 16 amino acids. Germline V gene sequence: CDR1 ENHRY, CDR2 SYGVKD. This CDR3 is CAISELRDDLSDTQYF. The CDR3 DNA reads TGTGCCATCAGTGAGCTTAGGGATGATCTTTCGGATACGCAGTATTTT.

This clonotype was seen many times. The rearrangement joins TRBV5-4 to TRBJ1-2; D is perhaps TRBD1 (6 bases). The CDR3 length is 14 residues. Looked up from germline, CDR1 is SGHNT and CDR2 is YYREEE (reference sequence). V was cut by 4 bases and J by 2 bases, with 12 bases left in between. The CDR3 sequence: CASSPTGQNYGYTF. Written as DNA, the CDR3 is TGTGCCAGCAGCCCCACCGGACAGAACTATGGCTACACCTTC.

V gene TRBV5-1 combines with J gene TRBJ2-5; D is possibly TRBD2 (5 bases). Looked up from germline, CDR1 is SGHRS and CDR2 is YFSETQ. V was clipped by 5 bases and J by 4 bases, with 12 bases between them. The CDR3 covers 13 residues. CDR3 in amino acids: CASSNGDLETQYF. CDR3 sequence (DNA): TGCGCCAGCAGTAACGGGGATTTAGAGACCCAGTACTTC.

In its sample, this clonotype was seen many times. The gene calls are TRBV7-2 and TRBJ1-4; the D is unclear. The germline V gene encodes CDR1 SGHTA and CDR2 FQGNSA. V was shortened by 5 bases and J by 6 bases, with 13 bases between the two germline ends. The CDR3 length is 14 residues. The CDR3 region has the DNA TGTGCCAGCAGCCAAACAGCGATCGATGAAAAACTGTTTTTT. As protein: CASSQTAIDEKLFF.

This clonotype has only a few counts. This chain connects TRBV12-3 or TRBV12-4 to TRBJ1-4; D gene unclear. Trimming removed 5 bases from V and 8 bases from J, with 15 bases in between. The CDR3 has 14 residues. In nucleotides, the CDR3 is TGTGCCAGCAGTCTGTCGGAGAGGCGGGAAAAACTGTTTTTT. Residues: CASSLSERREKLFF.

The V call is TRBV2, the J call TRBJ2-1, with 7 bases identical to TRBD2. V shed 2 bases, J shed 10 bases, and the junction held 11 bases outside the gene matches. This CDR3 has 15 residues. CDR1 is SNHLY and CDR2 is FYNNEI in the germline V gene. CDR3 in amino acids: CASSEWSRWGGEQFF. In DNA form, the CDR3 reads TGTGCCAGCAGTGAATGGTCTCGGTGGGGAGGGGAGCAGTTCTTC.

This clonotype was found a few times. The CDR3 nucleotides read TGTGCCAGCAGCTTAGAGGGTGCCATCTCCTATAATTCACCCCTCCACTTT. This translates into CASSLEGAISYNSPLHF. The chain links TRBV7-9 to TRBJ1-6; unclear D gene. The CDR3 loop spans 17 amino acids. CDR1 is SEHNR and CDR2 is FQNEAQ in the germline V gene (reference sequence). V shed 1 base and J shed 0 bases, with 10 bases lying between them.

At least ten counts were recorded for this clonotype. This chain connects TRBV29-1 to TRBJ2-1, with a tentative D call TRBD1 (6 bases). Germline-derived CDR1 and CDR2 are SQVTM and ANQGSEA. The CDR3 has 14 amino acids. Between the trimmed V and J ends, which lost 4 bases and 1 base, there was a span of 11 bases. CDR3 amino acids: CSVVGGLSYNEQFF. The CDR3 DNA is TGCAGCGTTGTAGGGGGTCTTTCCTACAATGAGCAGTTCTTC.

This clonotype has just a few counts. In DNA, the CDR3 is TGTGCCAGCAGCGTAGCTCCGAATCGAGTGGAGACCCAGTACTTC. This gives the protein CASSVAPNRVETQYF. The gene calls are TRBV9 and TRBJ2-5, with D unresolved. Germline CDR1 reads SGDLS; CDR2 reads YYNGEE. The CDR3 is made up of 15 amino acids. V lost 0 bases, J lost 5 bases, and 14 bases lay in between.

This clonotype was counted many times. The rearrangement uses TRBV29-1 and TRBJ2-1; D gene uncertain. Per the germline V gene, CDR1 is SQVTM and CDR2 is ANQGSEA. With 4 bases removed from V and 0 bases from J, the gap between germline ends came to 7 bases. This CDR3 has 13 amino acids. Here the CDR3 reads CSVAKSSYNEQFF. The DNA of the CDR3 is TGCAGCGTTGCAAAAAGCTCCTACAATGAGCAGTTCTTC.

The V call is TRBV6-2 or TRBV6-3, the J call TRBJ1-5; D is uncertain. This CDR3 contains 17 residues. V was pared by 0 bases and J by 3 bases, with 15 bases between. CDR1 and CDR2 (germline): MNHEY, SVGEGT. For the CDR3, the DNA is TGTGCCAGCAGTTACTCGCGGGGATCAACTATCAATCAGCCCCAGCATTTT. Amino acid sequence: CASSYSRGSTINQPQHF.